This T cell receptor (beta chain) was observed in a study of radiotherapy plus CTLA-4 blockade in lung cancer. Study overall: For about 18% of patients, objective responses occurred, and approximately 31% had disease control. Findings and limits, study-wide: The best predictor of response was reported to be early blood T cell clone dynamics, with interferon-beta.

The germline CDR1 and CDR2 sequences are SGHDT and YYEEEE. The CDR3 runs 12 residues. V dropped 7 bases and J dropped 10 bases, with 17 bases sitting between them. The study treated chemo-refractory metastatic non-small-cell lung cancer patients with focal radiation plus ipilimumab CTLA-4 blockade. The method was immunoSEQ multiplex PCR; TCRdb's version includes in-frame clones alone and lacks a portion of them. The sample lists 40,000 to 50,000 clones, around four fifths occurring once. With regard to this clone: The antigen remains unidentified.

The chain has TRBV5-6 and TRBJ1-1; D is perhaps TRBD1 (6 bases). The clonotype comes from a human donor with non-small cell lung cancer who had stable disease on radiotherapy plus ipilimumab. The sequencing used peripheral blood, collected from a patient treated with radiotherapy plus ipilimumab. The CDR3 region has the DNA TGTGCCAGCCAACGCTCCCGGGACACAGCTTTCTTT. It codes for CASQRSRDTAFF. Supplemented by reference TRBV5-6 and TRBJ1-1, the full variable domain reads DAGVTQSPTHLIKTRGQQVTLRCSPKSGHDTVSWYQQALGQGPQFIFQYYEEEERQRGNFPDRFSGHQFPNYSSELNVNALLLGDSALYLCASQRSRDTAFFGQGTRLTVV.